This T cell receptor beta chain came from a study of CD8+CD57+ T cells in acquired aplastic anemia. This clonotype was counted at least ten times. The V gene's germline CDR1 is SGHKS and CDR2 YYEKEE (reference sequence). Trimming took 0 bases from V and 7 from J, leaving 11 bases between them. The CDR3 runs 14 residues. Genomic DNA, the template, was used for profiling of the TCR beta VDJ and CDR3. TCRdb fed the reads into MiXCR, producing one record per CDR3 protein. The table records approximately 98,000 distinct CDR3 sequences, less than 65% of them present only once. This clonotype originated in a human donor in good health, serving as a control. Input material: sorted CD4+, CD8+, or CD8+CD57+ T cells (not recorded which) from PBMCs. The rearrangement uses TRBV5-5 and TRBJ1-5; perhaps TRBD1 as D (5 bases). The CDR3 region is CASSLGGGIQPQHF. The DNA for the CDR3 is TGTGCCAGCAGCTTGGGGGGCGGCATCCAGCCCCAGCATTTT.